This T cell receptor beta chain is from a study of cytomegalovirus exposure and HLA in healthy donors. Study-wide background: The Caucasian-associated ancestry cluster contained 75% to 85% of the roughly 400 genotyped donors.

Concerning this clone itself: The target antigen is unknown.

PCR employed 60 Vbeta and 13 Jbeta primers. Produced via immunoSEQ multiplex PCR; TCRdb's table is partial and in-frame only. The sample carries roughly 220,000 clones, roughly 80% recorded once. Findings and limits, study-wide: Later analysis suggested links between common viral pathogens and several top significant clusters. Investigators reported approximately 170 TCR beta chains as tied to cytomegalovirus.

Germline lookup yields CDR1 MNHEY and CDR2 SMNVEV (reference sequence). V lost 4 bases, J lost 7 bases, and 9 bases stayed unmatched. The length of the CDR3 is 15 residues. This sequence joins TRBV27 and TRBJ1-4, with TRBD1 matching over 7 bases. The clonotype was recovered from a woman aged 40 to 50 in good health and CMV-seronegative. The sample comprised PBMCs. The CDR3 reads CASSSPGQFREKLFF. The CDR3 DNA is TGTGCCAGCAGTTCGCCGGGACAGTTCCGTGAAAAACTGTTTTTT.